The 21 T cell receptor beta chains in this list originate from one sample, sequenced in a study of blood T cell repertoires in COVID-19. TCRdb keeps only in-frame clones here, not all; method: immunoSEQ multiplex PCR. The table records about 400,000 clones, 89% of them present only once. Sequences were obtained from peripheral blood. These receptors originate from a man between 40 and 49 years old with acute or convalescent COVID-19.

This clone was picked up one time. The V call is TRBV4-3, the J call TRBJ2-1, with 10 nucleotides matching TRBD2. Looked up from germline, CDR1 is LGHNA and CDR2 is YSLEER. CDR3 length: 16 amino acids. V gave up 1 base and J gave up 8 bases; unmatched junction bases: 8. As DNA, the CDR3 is TGCGCCAGCAGCCAAGGAGCGGGGGGGACTTCGGATGAGCAGTTCTTC. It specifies CASSQGAGGTSDEQFF.

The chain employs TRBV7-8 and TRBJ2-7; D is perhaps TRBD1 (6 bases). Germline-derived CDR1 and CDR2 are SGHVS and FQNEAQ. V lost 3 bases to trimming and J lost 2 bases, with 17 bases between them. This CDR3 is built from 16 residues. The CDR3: CASSFRQARLTYEQYF. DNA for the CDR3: TGTGCCAGCAGCTTTAGACAGGCCAGGTTGACCTACGAGCAGTACTTC. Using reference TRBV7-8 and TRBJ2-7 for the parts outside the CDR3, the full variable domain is GAGVSQSPRYKVAKRGQDVALRCDPISGHVSLFWYQQALGQGPEFLTYFQNEAQLDKSGLPSDRFFAERPEGSVSTLKIQRTQQEDSAVYLCASSFRQARLTYEQYFGPGTRLTVT.

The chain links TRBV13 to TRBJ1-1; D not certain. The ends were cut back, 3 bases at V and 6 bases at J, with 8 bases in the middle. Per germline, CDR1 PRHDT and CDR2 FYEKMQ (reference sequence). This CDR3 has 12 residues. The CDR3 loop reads CASSFERSEAFF. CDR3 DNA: TGTGCCAGCAGCTTCGAGCGCTCTGAAGCTTTCTTT. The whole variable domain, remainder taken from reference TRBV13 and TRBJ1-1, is AAGVIQSPRHLIKEKRETATLKCYPIPRHDTVYWYQQGPGQDPQFLISFYEKMQSDKGSIPDRFSAQQFSDYHSELNMSSLELGDSALYFCASSFERSEAFFGQGTRLTVV.

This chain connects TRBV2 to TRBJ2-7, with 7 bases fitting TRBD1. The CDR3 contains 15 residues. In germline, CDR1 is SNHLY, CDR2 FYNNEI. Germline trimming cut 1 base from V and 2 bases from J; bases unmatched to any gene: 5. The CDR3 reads CASSEGDRKAYEQYF. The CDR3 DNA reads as TGTGCCAGCAGTGAAGGGGACAGAAAAGCCTACGAGCAGTACTTC.

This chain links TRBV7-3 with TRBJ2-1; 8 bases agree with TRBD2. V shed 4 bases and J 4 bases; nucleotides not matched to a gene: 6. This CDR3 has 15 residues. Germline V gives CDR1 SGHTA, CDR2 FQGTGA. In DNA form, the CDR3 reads TGTGCCAGCAGCTCCAGCGGGGGTCATTACAATGAGCAGTTCTTC. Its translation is CASSSSGGHYNEQFF.

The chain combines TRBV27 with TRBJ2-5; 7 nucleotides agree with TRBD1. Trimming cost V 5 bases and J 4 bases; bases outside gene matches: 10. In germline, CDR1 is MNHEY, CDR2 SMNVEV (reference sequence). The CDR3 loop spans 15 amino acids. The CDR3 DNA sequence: TGTGCCAGCAGTCCGGACAGGATTTCGCGAGAGACCCAGTACTTC. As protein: CASSPDRISRETQYF.

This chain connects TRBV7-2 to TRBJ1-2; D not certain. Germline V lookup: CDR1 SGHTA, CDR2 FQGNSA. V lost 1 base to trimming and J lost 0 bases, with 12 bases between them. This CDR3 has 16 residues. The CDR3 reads CASSLVRVLANYGYTF. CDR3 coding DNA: TGTGCCAGCAGCTTAGTTCGGGTCCTAGCTAACTATGGCTACACCTTC.

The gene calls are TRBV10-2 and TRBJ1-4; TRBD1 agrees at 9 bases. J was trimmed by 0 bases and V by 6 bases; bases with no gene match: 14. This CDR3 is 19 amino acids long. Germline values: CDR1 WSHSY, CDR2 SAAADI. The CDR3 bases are TGCGCCAGCAGCGCCGCCGGGACAGGGACTCCTTCAACTAATGAAAAACTGTTTTTT. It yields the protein CASSAAGTGTPSTNEKLFF.

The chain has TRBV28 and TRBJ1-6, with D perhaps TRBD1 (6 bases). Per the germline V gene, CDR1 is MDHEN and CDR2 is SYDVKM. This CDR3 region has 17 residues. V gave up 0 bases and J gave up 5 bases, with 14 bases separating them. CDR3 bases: TGTGCCAGCAGTTTATGGCCGAGGGGGTACCATAATTCACCCCTCCACTTT. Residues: CASSLWPRGYHNSPLHF.

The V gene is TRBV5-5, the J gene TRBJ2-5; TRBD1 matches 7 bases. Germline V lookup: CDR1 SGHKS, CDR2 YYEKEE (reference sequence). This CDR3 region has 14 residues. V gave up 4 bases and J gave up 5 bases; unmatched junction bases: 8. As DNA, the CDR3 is TGTGCCAGCAGCGCGATGGGACAGAGGGAGACCCAGTACTTC. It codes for CASSAMGQRETQYF. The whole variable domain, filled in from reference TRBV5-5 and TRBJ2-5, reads DAGVTQSPTHLIKTRGQQVTLRCSPISGHKSVSWYQQVLGQGPQFIFQYYEKEERGRGNFPDRFSARQFPNYSSELNVNALLLGDSALYLCASSAMGQRETQYFGPGTRLLVL.

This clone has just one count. For the CDR3, the DNA is TGTGCCATACGAGGGAACGGGCAGGCACCCCTCCACTTT. Amino acids: CAIRGNGQAPLHF. This sequence joins TRBV6-5 and TRBJ1-6; D call uncertain. The CDR3 length is 13 residues. Germline CDR1 is MNHEY and CDR2 is SVGAGI. V lost 10 bases to trimming and J lost 11 bases, with 18 bases between them.

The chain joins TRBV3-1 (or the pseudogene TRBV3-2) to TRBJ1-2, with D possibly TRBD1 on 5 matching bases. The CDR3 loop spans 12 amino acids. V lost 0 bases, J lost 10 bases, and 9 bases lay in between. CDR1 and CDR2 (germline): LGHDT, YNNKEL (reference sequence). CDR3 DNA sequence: TGTGCCAGCAGCCAAGATGGGGCCTTCTACACCTTC. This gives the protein CASSQDGAFYTF.

CDR3 DNA sequence: TGTGCCAGCAGTTTAAGGGGGACGCTGACTGAAGCTTTCTTT. This translates into CASSLRGTLTEAFF. V and J are TRBV28 and TRBJ1-1, with D perhaps TRBD1 (6 bases). CDR1 and CDR2 from the germline V gene are MDHEN and SYDVKM. The CDR3 loop spans 14 amino acids. V was clipped by 2 bases and J by 5 bases, with 12 bases between them.

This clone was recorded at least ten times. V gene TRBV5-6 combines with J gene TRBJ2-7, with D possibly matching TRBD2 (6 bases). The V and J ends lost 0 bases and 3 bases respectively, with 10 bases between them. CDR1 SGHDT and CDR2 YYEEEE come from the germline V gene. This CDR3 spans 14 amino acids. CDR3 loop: CASSLGGDFYEQYF. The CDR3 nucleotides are TGTGCCAGCAGCTTGGGCGGGGATTTCTACGAGCAGTACTTC.

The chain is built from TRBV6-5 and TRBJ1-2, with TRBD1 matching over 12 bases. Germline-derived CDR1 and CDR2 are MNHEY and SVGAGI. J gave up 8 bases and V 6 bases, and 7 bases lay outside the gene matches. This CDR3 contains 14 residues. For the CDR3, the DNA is TGTGCCAGCAGCCGGGGACAGGGGGCTGGGGGCTACACCTTC. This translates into CASSRGQGAGGYTF.

CDR3 in DNA: TGTGCCAGCAGCCAAGATGGGCCCGGGACAGGGAGGCAAGAGACCCAGTACTTC. Translation: CASSQDGPGTGRQETQYF. J is TRBJ2-5 and V is TRBV3-1 (or the pseudogene TRBV3-2); 9 nucleotides match TRBD1. The J segment lost 2 bases and the V segment lost 0 bases, leaving 10 bases of the junction unmatched. The germline V gene has CDR1 LGHDT and CDR2 YNNKEL (reference sequence). The CDR3 loop spans 18 amino acids.

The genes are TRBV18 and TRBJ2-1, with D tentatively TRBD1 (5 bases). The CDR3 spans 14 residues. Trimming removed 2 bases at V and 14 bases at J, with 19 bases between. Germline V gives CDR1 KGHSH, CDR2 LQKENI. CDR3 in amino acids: CASSPTYSGALEFF. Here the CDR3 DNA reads TGTGCCAGCTCACCAACCTACAGTGGGGCCTTGGAGTTCTTC.

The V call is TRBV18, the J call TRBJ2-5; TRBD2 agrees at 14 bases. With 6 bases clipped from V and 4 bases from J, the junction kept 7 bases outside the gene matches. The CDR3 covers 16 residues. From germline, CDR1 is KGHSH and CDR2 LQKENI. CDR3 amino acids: CASSPGLAGGGETQYF. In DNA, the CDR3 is TGTGCCAGCTCGCCCGGACTAGCGGGAGGAGGAGAGACCCAGTACTTC.

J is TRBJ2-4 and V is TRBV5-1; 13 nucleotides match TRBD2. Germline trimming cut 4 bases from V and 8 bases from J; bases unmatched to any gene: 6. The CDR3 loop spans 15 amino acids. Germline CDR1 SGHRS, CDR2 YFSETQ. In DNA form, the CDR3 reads TGCGCCAGCAGCGGAGGGACTAGCGGGAATCACATTCAGTACTTC. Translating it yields CASSGGTSGNHIQYF.

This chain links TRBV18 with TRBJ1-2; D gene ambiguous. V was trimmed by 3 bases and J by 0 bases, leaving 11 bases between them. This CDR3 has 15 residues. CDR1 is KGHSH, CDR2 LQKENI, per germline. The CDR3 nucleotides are TGTGCCAGCTCACCCCAATCCGGTGCTAACTATGGCTACACCTTC. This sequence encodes CASSPQSGANYGYTF.

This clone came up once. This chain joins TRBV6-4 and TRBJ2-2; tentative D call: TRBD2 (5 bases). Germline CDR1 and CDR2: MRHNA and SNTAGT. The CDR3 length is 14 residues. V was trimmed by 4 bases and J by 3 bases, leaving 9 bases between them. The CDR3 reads CASSVAGDTGELFF. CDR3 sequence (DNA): TGTGCCAGCAGTGTAGCCGGGGACACCGGGGAGCTGTTTTTT.